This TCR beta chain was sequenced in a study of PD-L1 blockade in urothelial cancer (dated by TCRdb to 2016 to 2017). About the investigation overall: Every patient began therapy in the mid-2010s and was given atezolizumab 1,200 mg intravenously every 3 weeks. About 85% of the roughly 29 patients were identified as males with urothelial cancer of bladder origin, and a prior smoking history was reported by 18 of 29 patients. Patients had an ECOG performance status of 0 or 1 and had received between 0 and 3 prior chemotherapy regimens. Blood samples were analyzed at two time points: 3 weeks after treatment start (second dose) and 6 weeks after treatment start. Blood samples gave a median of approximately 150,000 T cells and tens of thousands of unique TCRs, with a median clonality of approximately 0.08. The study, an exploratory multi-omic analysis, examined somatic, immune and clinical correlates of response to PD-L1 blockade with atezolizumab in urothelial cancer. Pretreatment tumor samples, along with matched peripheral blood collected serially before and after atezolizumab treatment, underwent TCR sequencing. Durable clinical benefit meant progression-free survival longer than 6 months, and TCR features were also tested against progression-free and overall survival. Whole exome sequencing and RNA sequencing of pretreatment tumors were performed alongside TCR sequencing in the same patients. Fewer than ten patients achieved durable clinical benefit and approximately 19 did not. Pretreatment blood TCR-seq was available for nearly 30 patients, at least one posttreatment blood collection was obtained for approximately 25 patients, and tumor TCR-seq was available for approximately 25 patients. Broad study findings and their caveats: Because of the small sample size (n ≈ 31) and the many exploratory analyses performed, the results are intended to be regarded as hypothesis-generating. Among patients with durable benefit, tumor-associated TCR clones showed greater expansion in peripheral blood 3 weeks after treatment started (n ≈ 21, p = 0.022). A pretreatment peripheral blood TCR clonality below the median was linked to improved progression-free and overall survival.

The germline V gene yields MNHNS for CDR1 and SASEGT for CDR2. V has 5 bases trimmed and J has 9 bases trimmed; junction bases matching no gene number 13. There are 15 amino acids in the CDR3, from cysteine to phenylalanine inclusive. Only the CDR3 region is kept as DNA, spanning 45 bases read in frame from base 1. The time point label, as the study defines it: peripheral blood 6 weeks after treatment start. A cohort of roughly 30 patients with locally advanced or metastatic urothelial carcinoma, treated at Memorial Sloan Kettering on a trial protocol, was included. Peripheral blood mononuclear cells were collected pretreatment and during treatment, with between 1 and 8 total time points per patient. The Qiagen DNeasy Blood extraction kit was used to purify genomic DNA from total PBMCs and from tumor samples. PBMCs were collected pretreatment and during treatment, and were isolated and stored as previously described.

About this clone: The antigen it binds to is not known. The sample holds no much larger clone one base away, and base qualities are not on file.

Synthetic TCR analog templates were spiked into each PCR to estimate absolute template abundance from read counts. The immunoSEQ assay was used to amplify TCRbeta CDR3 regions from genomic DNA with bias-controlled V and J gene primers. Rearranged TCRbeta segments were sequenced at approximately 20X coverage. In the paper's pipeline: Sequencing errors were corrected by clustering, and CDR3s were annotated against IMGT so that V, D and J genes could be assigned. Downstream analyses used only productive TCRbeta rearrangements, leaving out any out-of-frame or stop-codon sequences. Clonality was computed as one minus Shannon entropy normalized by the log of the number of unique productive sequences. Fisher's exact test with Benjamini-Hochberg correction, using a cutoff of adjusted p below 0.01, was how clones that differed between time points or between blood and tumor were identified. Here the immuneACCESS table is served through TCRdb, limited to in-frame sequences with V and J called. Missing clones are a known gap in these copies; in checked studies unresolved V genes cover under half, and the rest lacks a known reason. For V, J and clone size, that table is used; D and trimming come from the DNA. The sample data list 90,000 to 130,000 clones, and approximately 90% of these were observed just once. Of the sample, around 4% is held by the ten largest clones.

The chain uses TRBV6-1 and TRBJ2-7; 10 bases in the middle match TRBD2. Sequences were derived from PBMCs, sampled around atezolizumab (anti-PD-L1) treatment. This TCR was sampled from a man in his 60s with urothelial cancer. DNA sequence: TGTGCCAGCAGTTCTAGCGGGGGATTCCTACGAGGGCAGTACTTC. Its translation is CASSSSGGFLRGQYF.